These 27 T cell receptor beta chains originate from one sample sequenced in a study of blood T cell repertoires in COVID-19. The data were produced by immunoSEQ multiplex PCR, yet TCRdb's version contains in-frame clones alone and is incomplete. The sample holds 35,000 to 45,000 clones, 75% to 85% seen once. Input material: peripheral blood. The receptors here all came from a human donor in a cohort sampled during active COVID-19.

This chain links TRBV27 with TRBJ2-5; 11 nucleotides match TRBD2. Germline V gene sequence: CDR1 MNHEY, CDR2 SMNVEV (reference sequence). CDR3 length: 16 amino acids. V was pared by 5 bases and J by 2 bases, with 7 bases of the junction left unmatched. The CDR3 reads CASSERLAGPQETQYF. CDR3 nucleotides: TGTGCCAGCAGTGAGAGACTAGCGGGGCCACAAGAGACCCAGTACTTC.

The rearrangement uses TRBV6-5 and TRBJ1-5; the D gene is possibly TRBD1 (5 bases). From germline, CDR1 is MNHEY and CDR2 SVGAGI. The CDR3 totals 15 residues. V was trimmed by 6 bases and J by 7 bases, leaving 19 bases between them. DNA for the CDR3: TGTGCCAGCAGCCCCCCTGGGCAGGGAGGGCAGCCCCAGCATTTT. Its translation: CASSPPGQGGQPQHF.

V gene TRBV7-8 combines with J gene TRBJ1-3, with no clear D. With 0 bases removed from V and 0 bases from J, the gap between germline ends came to 9 bases. The CDR3 runs to 16 residues. The germline V gene encodes CDR1 SGHVS and CDR2 FQNEAQ. The CDR3 region is CASSLARGGSGNTIYF. The CDR3 DNA sequence: TGTGCCAGCAGCTTAGCGCGTGGAGGCTCTGGAAACACCATATATTTT. The full variable domain, in which reference TRBV7-8 and TRBJ1-3 provide the parts outside the CDR3, is GAGVSQSPRYKVAKRGQDVALRCDPISGHVSLFWYQQALGQGPEFLTYFQNEAQLDKSGLPSDRFFAERPEGSVSTLKIQRTQQEDSAVYLCASSLARGGSGNTIYFGEGSWLTVV.

This chain uses TRBV5-1 with TRBJ2-1; perhaps TRBD1 as D (5 bases). This CDR3 spans 13 amino acids. Trimming took off 5 bases at V and 8 bases at J, with 14 bases between the two ends. Germline CDR1 and CDR2: SGHRS and YFSETQ. The CDR3 bases are TGCGCCAGCAGTCACAGGTCGTTCGATGAGCAGTTCTTC. It specifies CASSHRSFDEQFF.

This clone has a handful of counts. The V call is TRBV6-1, the J call TRBJ1-5, with D possibly TRBD1 on 5 matching bases. Germline CDR1 is MNHNS and CDR2 is SASEGT. The CDR3 consists of 14 residues. Trimming stripped 0 bases from V and 10 bases from J, with 13 bases between. The CDR3 nucleotides are TGTGCCAGCAGTGAAGCGCCCCTCGGGGGACCCCAGCATTTT. It encodes CASSEAPLGGPQHF.

The chain joins TRBV11-2 to TRBJ2-5; TRBD2 aligns across 10 bases. Trimming cost V 3 bases and J 4 bases; bases outside gene matches: 2. In germline, CDR1 is SGHAT, CDR2 FQNNGV. CDR3 length: 14 residues. The CDR3 DNA is TGTGCCAGCAGCTTCACTAGCGGGGTAGAGACCCAGTACTTC. The encoded protein is CASSFTSGVETQYF.

The chain uses TRBV6-5 and TRBJ1-1; 7 bases line up with TRBD1. The CDR3 totals 12 residues. Germline V gene sequence: CDR1 MNHEY, CDR2 SVGAGI. V trimming: 5 bases; J trimming: 6 bases; junction bases outside the gene matches: 3. This CDR3 reads CASSIGGPEAFF. The CDR3 coding sequence is TGTGCCAGCAGTATAGGGGGCCCTGAAGCTTTCTTT.

The chain employs TRBV27 and TRBJ2-1; the match to TRBD2 covers 7 bases. The CDR3 totals 13 residues. J gave up 6 bases and V 8 bases, and 7 bases lay outside the gene matches. CDR1 is MNHEY, CDR2 SMNVEV, per germline (reference sequence). CDR3 residues: CASGPSGTNEQFF. In DNA form, the CDR3 reads TGTGCCAGCGGGCCTAGCGGAACCAATGAGCAGTTCTTC.

This clone has a single count. The chain carries TRBV24-1 and TRBJ2-2; 8 nucleotides match TRBD1. With V trimmed by 4 bases and J by 1 base, 4 bases remained unmatched. CDR1 and CDR2 (germline): KGHDR, SFDVKD. The CDR3 has 16 amino acids. CDR3 loop: CATSDAGTGNTGELFF. In DNA, the CDR3 is TGTGCCACCAGTGACGCCGGGACAGGGAACACCGGGGAGCTGTTTTTT.

V is TRBV5-1 and J is TRBJ2-5; D unclear. The length of the CDR3 is 12 residues. V lost 4 bases and J lost 0, with 4 bases in between. Per germline, CDR1 SGHRS and CDR2 YFSETQ. The DNA of the CDR3 is TGCGCCAGCAGCCTACACCAAGAGACCCAGTACTTC. This gives the protein CASSLHQETQYF.

This chain uses TRBV4-1 with TRBJ1-3, with no clear D. Germline V gene data show CDR1 as MGHRA and CDR2 as YSYEKL. The CDR3 spans 15 residues. The germline V and J ends were trimmed by 0 bases and 4 bases, with 10 bases remaining between them. CDR3 coding DNA: TGCGCCAGCAGCCAAGAAGAGGGCGTGGGAAACACCATATATTTT. As protein: CASSQEEGVGNTIYF.

The CDR3 bases are TGTGCCAGCAGTACCGGGACAGCTCAAGAGACCCAGTACTTC. Its protein product is CASSTGTAQETQYF. The V call is TRBV5-5, the J call TRBJ2-5; 7 bases map to TRBD1. V lost 5 bases and J lost 2; bases outside the gene matches: 6. CDR3 size: 14 residues. CDR1 and CDR2 (germline): SGHKS, YYEKEE (reference sequence).

This clone was counted only a few times. This chain links TRBV20-1 with TRBJ2-7; 9 nucleotides match TRBD2. Germline V gene lookup returns CDR1 DFQATT and CDR2 SNEGSKA (reference sequence). The CDR3 is 14 residues long. V lost 6 bases to trimming and J lost 5 bases; unmatched junction nucleotides: 11. The CDR3 region is CSASSTSGLDEQYF. The CDR3, as DNA: TGCAGTGCCAGTAGTACTAGCGGGCTTGACGAGCAGTACTTC.

This clone was found many times. The V gene is TRBV6-2 or TRBV6-3, the J gene TRBJ2-7; 10 nucleotides agree with TRBD1. The CDR3 contains 14 residues. V lost 6 bases, J lost 2 bases, and 4 bases stayed unmatched. The germline V gene encodes CDR1 MNHEY and CDR2 SVGEGT. CDR3: CASSRTGGPYEQYF. The CDR3 DNA reads as TGTGCCAGCAGCAGGACAGGGGGTCCCTACGAGCAGTACTTC.

The rearrangement links TRBV3-1 (or the pseudogene TRBV3-2) to TRBJ1-3; possibly TRBD1 for D (6 bases). Germline CDR1 LGHDT, CDR2 YNNKEL (reference sequence). V lost 4 bases and J lost 4, with 11 bases in between. This CDR3 is 14 amino acids long. CDR3 sequence: CASSLTGTGNTIYF. The CDR3 DNA sequence: TGTGCCAGCAGCCTAACCGGGACAGGAAACACCATATATTTT.

The chain carries TRBV7-9 and TRBJ2-1; D is possibly TRBD2 (6 bases). Germline V gene data show CDR1 as SEHNR and CDR2 as FQNEAQ (reference sequence). Trimming removed 5 bases from V and 6 bases from J, with 14 bases in between. The CDR3 totals 14 residues. As DNA, the CDR3 is TGTGCCAGCAGCGGTAGCGGTCCCCCCAATGAGCAGTTCTTC. Its translation is CASSGSGPPNEQFF.

The rearrangement links TRBV6-6 to TRBJ1-1; D perhaps matches TRBD1 (6 bases). Per the germline V gene, CDR1 is MNHNY and CDR2 is SVGAGI (reference sequence). This CDR3 region has 16 residues. V was trimmed by 6 bases and J by 0 bases, leaving 17 bases between them. This CDR3 is CASRRSGGAMNTEAFF. The CDR3 bases are TGTGCCAGCAGGCGATCTGGGGGCGCGATGAACACTGAAGCTTTCTTT.

The chain uses TRBV5-1 and TRBJ2-3, with 8 bases matching TRBD2. The junction had 8 bases not matched to a gene; V was cut back by 0 bases and J by 2 bases. The CDR3 sequence is 17 residues long. The germline gives CDR1 SGHRS, CDR2 YFSETQ. CDR3 coding DNA: TGCGCCAGCAGCTTGGCCGCGGCGGGGGGCAACACAGATACGCAGTATTTT. It is translated as CASSLAAAGGNTDTQYF.

V gene TRBV10-3 combines with J gene TRBJ2-2, with D hard to call. Trimming cost V 2 bases and J 3 bases, with 4 bases left between them. CDR3 length: 13 amino acids. Germline V lookup: CDR1 ENHRY, CDR2 SYGVKD. The DNA of the CDR3 is TGTGCCATCAGTGAGGTATACACCGGGGAGCTGTTTTTT. Translating gives CAISEVYTGELFF.

This clone has only one observation. This chain connects TRBV14 to TRBJ2-2; no definite D call. V dropped 1 base and J dropped 4 bases, with 10 bases sitting between them. The CDR3 runs to 15 residues. Germline CDR1 reads SGHDN; CDR2 reads FVKESK. The CDR3 DNA is TGTGCCAGCAGCCAAGTCGGGTCCTCCACCGGGGAGCTGTTTTTT. This gives the protein CASSQVGSSTGELFF.

The V gene is TRBV3-1 (or the pseudogene TRBV3-2), the J gene TRBJ2-7, with a tentative D call TRBD2 (6 bases). The V end was cut by 7 bases, the J end by 0 bases, with 13 bases between. Germline V gives CDR1 LGHDT, CDR2 YNNKEL (reference sequence). There are 14 residues in the CDR3. CDR3 region: CASTSGTYSYEQYF. For the CDR3, the DNA is TGTGCCAGCACCTCCGGGACTTACTCCTACGAGCAGTACTTC.

V gene TRBV6-2 or TRBV6-3 combines with J gene TRBJ1-1; possibly TRBD1 for D (6 bases). CDR1 is MNHEY and CDR2 is SVGEGT in the germline V gene. There are 13 residues in the CDR3. V dropped 6 bases and J dropped 4 bases, with 12 bases sitting between them. The CDR3 region is CASSPQGPTEAFF. The CDR3 coding sequence is TGTGCCAGCAGCCCACAGGGTCCCACTGAAGCTTTCTTT.

This chain links TRBV30 with TRBJ2-1; TRBD2 aligns across 12 bases. There are 15 residues in the CDR3. Trimming cost V 3 bases and J 4 bases; bases outside gene matches: 4. Per the germline V gene, CDR1 is GTSNPN and CDR2 is SVGIG (reference sequence). DNA of the CDR3: TGTGCCTGGAGCACTAGCGGGGGGTGGTACAATGAGCAGTTCTTC. It is translated as CAWSTSGGWYNEQFF.

The chain couples TRBV27 to TRBJ2-1, with 9 bases that match TRBD2. After removal of 6 bases from V and 7 bases from J, the junction contained 10 bases not matched to a gene. This CDR3 has 15 amino acids. Looked up from germline, CDR1 is MNHEY and CDR2 is SMNVEV (reference sequence). CDR3 DNA: TGTGCCAGCAGCCGGATAGCGGGAGAGGTGAATGAGCAGTTCTTC. It codes for CASSRIAGEVNEQFF.

The chain combines TRBV9 with TRBJ2-1; D is undetermined. Per the germline V gene, CDR1 is SGDLS and CDR2 is YYNGEE. The CDR3 runs 15 residues. Trimming removed 4 bases at V and 0 bases at J, with 11 bases between. The DNA for the CDR3 is TGTGCCAGCAGCCCGATAGTCTACTCCTACAATGAGCAGTTCTTC. Residues: CASSPIVYSYNEQFF.

The V and J genes are TRBV21-1 and TRBJ1-3; the DNA was not used to check the table's D call, TRBD1. TRBV21-1 is a recognized pseudogene. This CDR3 spans 17 amino acids. In nucleotides, the CDR3 is TGTGCCAGCAGCCCCCCCTCACAGGGGGCATGTGGAAACACCATATATTTT. Its translation: CASSPPSQGACGNTIYF.

This chain connects TRBV12-5 to TRBJ2-3, with D tentatively TRBD2 (5 bases). Germline V gene sequence: CDR1 LGHNT, CDR2 FRNRAP. The germline V and J ends were trimmed by 3 bases and 5 bases, with 12 bases remaining between them. The CDR3 has 14 residues. The CDR3 region is CASGLEAGVDTQYF. DNA of the CDR3: TGTGCTAGTGGTTTAGAGGCGGGTGTAGATACGCAGTATTTT.